This TCR beta chain was captured in a study of cytomegalovirus exposure and HLA in healthy donors. Study outcomes and limitations: Altogether, some 170 TCR beta chains were recorded as cytomegalovirus-associated.

Germline lookup yields CDR1 SGDLS and CDR2 YYNGEE. The CDR3 is 15 amino acids. The V gene lost 4 bases and the J gene lost 1 base, with 14 bases spanning the gap. With 60 Vbeta and 13 Jbeta primers, the PCR was carried out. The data were produced by immunoSEQ multiplex PCR, yet TCRdb's version contains in-frame clones alone and is incomplete. Among more than 85,000 clones listed, approximately 16% were seen once. This clone was picked up a small number of times. Its antigen is as yet unknown. The clonotype was recovered from a female donor in good health and CMV-seronegative. Material for sequencing was PBMCs. The gene calls are TRBV9 and TRBJ1-1; possible D gene TRBD1, 5 bases. The DNA for the CDR3 is TGTGCCAGCAGCCCCACATCAACAGGGAACACTGAAGCTTTCTTT. Residues: CASSPTSTGNTEAFF.